The present entry profiles one T cell receptor (beta chain) with its context. Its specificity is unknown. The data originate from a study of T cell repertoires in cytomegalovirus infection. Overall study results and limits: CMV carriers having the relevant HLA were flagged by cumulative public TCR beta family frequency. HLA-C-restricted, CMV-specific TCR beta clonotypes were dominant ex vivo.

Germline V CDR1 and CDR2: SEHNR, FQNEAQ (reference sequence). The CDR3 loop spans 15 amino acids. V lost 1 base, J lost 3 bases, and 9 bases lay in between. MiXCR was run by TCRdb on the reads, yielding one entry per CDR3 protein. This table holds 250,000 to 300,000 distinct CDR3 sequences, roughly 23% found once. The chain uses TRBV7-9 and TRBJ2-2; tentative D call: TRBD2 (6 bases). Sequencing input: PBMCs. The receptor's source is a human donor in good health (CMV status not recorded). Some clones in this sample may be carry-over from other donors' samples. CDR3 in amino acids: CASSLVLAHTGELFF. The CDR3 DNA reads TGTGCCAGCAGCTTAGTACTAGCTCACACCGGGGAGCTGTTTTTT.